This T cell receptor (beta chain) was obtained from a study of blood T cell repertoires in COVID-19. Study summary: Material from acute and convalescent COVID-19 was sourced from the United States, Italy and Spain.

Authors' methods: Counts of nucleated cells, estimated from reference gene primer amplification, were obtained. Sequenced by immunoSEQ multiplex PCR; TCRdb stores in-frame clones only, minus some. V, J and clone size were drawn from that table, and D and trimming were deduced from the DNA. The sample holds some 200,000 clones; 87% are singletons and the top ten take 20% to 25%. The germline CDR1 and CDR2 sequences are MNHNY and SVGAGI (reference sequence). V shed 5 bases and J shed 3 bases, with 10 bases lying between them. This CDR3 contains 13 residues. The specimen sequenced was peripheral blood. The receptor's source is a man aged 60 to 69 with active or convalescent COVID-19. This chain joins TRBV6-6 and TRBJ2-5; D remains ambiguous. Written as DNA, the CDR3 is TGTGCCAGCAGTGGCCACGGAGAAGAGACCCAGTACTTC. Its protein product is CASSGHGEETQYF.